This is a list of T cell receptor beta chains from one sample in a study of cytomegalovirus exposure and HLA in healthy donors. Assay used: immunoSEQ multiplex PCR; TCRdb lists only in-frame clones, some missing. This table has more than 85,000 clones, about 76% appearing once. The sequencing input was PBMCs. These receptors were obtained from a man between 40 and 49 years old in good health and CMV-seronegative. CDR3s include the opening cysteine and the closing phenylalanine or tryptophan. Fields, in order: J gene, V gene, clone size, D gene, CDR3 protein, CDR3 DNA. The D gene is left open where the match is weak. Clone sizes are given selectively: once, few, many, or a class where the clone is expanded.

>TRBJ1-2|TRBV6-1|.|.
CASTPTDSVYGYTF
TGTGCCAGCACCCCAACAGACAGCGTCTATGGCTACACCTTC
>TRBJ2-5|TRBV15|.|.
CATSRAAGGEETQYF
TGTGCCACCAGCAGAGCCGCAGGAGGGGAAGAGACCCAGTACTTC
>TRBJ2-3|TRBV5-1|.|.
CASSLVPGHLTDTQYF
TGCGCCAGCAGCTTGGTGCCGGGACACCTCACAGATACGCAGTATTTT
>TRBJ1-1|TRBV6-1|.|.
CASSERGPNTEAFF
TGTGCCAGCAGTGAACGGGGTCCCAACACTGAAGCTTTCTTT
>TRBJ2-7|TRBV2|.|TRBD2
CASSESRTSGGGQQYF
TGTGCCAGCAGTGAAAGCCGTACTAGCGGGGGGGGTCAGCAGTACTTC
>TRBJ2-7|TRBV4-1|.|.
CASSPPRTCEQYF
TGCGCCAGCAGCCCGCCCAGGACTTGCGAGCAGTACTTC
>TRBJ2-7|TRBV7-2|.|.
CASSLNFSYEQYF
TGTGCCAGCAGCTTAAACTTTTCTTACGAGCAGTACTTC
>TRBJ1-4|TRBV6-1|.|TRBD1
CASRDTGQGYEKLFF
TGTGCCAGCAGAGACACGGGACAGGGATATGAAAAACTGTTTTTT
>TRBJ1-6|TRBV19|.|.
CASSTLTGGDSPLHF
TGTGCCAGTAGTACGCTGACAGGAGGTGATTCACCCCTCCACTTT
>TRBJ2-3|TRBV20-1|.|.
CSARTDTQYF
TGCAGTGCTCGGACAGATACGCAGTATTTT
>TRBJ1-4|TRBV18|.|.
CASSPPGAGEKLFF
TGTGCCAGCTCACCACCGGGGGCGGGTGAAAAACTGTTTTTT
>TRBJ1-1|TRBV6-6|few|TRBD1
CASSGQGASTEAFF
TGTGCCAGCAGTGGACAGGGGGCGAGTACTGAAGCTTTCTTT
>TRBJ2-1|TRBV7-9|.|TRBD2
CASSRTSPYNEQFF
TGTGCCAGCAGCCGGACTAGCCCCTACAATGAGCAGTTCTTC
>TRBJ2-5|TRBV9|.|.
CASSVELGGAGETQYF
TGTGCCAGCAGCGTAGAATTGGGGGGGGCCGGGGAGACCCAGTACTTC
>TRBJ2-4|TRBV5-6|.|TRBD2
CASSYKTSGGPGVNIQYF
TGTGCCAGCAGCTACAAGACTAGCGGGGGGCCGGGAGTAAACATTCAGTACTTC